These 16 T cell receptor beta chains originate from one sample sequenced in a study of shared T cell receptors in the human thymus. The repertoire was sequenced with immunoSEQ multiplex PCR; TCRdb's copy has only in-frame clones and lacks some. The sample contains about 380,000 clones, more than 85% of which appear only once. Sequenced material: thymocytes. The receptors originated from a human donor.

The chain carries TRBV6-1 and TRBJ2-7, with unresolved D. Germline values: CDR1 MNHNS, CDR2 SASEGT. V lost 3 bases, J lost 7 bases, and 13 bases lay in between. This CDR3 has 13 residues. In DNA form, the CDR3 reads TGTGCCAGCAGTGAGTCAGTTGATGAAGAGCAGTACTTC. It yields the protein CASSESVDEEQYF.

CDR3 DNA: TGTGCCTGGAGGCCAGGGCCCTCTTCCTACGAGCAGTACTTC. It codes for CAWRPGPSSYEQYF. V usage is TRBV30 and J usage is TRBJ2-7; the D gene is possibly TRBD1 (5 bases). The CDR3 sequence is 14 residues long. CDR1 is GTSNPN and CDR2 is SVGIG in the germline V gene (reference sequence). Trimming took 3 bases from V and 1 from J, leaving 13 bases between them.

This chain links TRBV28 with TRBJ2-7, with no clear D. The CDR3 length is 12 residues. Deletions cut 4 bases from V and 2 bases from J, with 6 bases between. CDR1 MDHEN and CDR2 SYDVKM come from the germline V gene. Written as DNA, the CDR3 is TGTGCCAGCAGTTCCCCCCCCTACGAGCAGTACTTC. Translating it yields CASSSPPYEQYF.

The V and J genes are TRBV5-1 and TRBJ2-2; TRBD2 agrees at 14 bases. The germline V gene has CDR1 SGHRS and CDR2 YFSETQ. J lost 3 bases, V lost 5 bases, and 12 bases had no gene match. The CDR3 runs 19 residues. CDR3 region: CASSFGLAGGHHYTGELFF. The CDR3 region has the DNA TGCGCCAGCAGTTTTGGACTAGCGGGAGGACACCATTACACCGGGGAGCTGTTTTTT. Supplemented by reference TRBV5-1 and TRBJ2-2, the full variable domain reads KAGVTQTPRYLIKTRGQQVTLSCSPISGHRSVSWYQQTPGQGLQFLFEYFSETQRNKGNFPGRFSGRQFSNSRSEMNVSTLELGDSALYLCASSFGLAGGHHYTGELFFGEGSRLTVL.

This clone has a single count. The chain joins TRBV15 to TRBJ2-4, with 11 bases matching TRBD2. Unmatched junction bases numbered 16, after V lost 3 bases and J lost 0 bases. This CDR3 has 21 residues. Germline V gene lookup returns CDR1 LNHNV and CDR2 YYDKDF (reference sequence). The DNA for the CDR3 is TGTGCCACCAGCAGTGATCAACCGGGACTAGCGGAAGTACTAGCCAAAAACATTCAGTACTTC. Translation: CATSSDQPGLAEVLAKNIQYF.

This rearrangement joins TRBV28 to TRBJ2-6; D might be TRBD1 (6 bases). Germline CDR1 MDHEN, CDR2 SYDVKM. V lost 5 bases to trimming and J lost 1 base, with 9 bases between them. This CDR3 has 15 amino acids. CDR3 protein: CASSPTGSGANVLTF. CDR3 nucleotides: TGTGCCAGCAGTCCGACAGGTTCTGGGGCCAACGTCCTGACTTTC. The full variable domain, rest sourced from reference TRBV28 and TRBJ2-6, is DVKVTQSSRYLVKRTGEKVFLECVQDMDHENMFWYRQDPGLGLRLIYFSYDVKMKEKGDIPEGYSVSREKKERFSLILESASTNQTSMYLCASSPTGSGANVLTFGAGSRLTVL.

The chain employs TRBV7-9 and TRBJ2-4, with D tentatively TRBD1 (6 bases). This CDR3 contains 15 residues. CDR1 SEHNR and CDR2 FQNEAQ come from the germline V gene (reference sequence). Trimming pared 5 bases from V and 6 bases from J, leaving 17 bases between. The chain's CDR3 is CASSLMGARGNIQYF. The CDR3 bases are TGTGCCAGCAGCCTGATGGGGGCAAGGGGAAACATTCAGTACTTC.

This rearrangement joins TRBV27 to TRBJ2-7; 10 positions agree with TRBD1. Unmatched junction bases numbered 2, after V lost 2 bases and J lost 4 bases. This CDR3 is 14 amino acids long. From germline, CDR1 is MNHEY and CDR2 SMNVEV (reference sequence). The CDR3 is CASSLGGQGYEQYF. The CDR3 DNA reads as TGTGCCAGCAGTTTAGGGGGACAGGGGTACGAGCAGTACTTC.

CDR3 in DNA: TGTGCCAGCAGTGAAGGGGAGTTGGACAGCCACAATGAGCAGTTCTTC. Translating it yields CASSEGELDSHNEQFF. The chain carries TRBV25-1 and TRBJ2-1; D may be TRBD1 (6 bases). V lost 2 bases to trimming and J lost 5 bases, with 16 bases between them. The CDR3 length is 16 residues. Germline CDR1 MGHDK, CDR2 SYGVNS.

The chain joins TRBV6-5 to TRBJ2-1, with TRBD2 as a possible D gene (6 bases). The germline V gene has CDR1 MNHEY and CDR2 SVGAGI. Trimming took off 2 bases at V and 6 bases at J, with 17 bases between the two ends. The CDR3 length is 16 residues. The CDR3 nucleotides are TGTGCCAGCAGTTACGCACCCGGGGACTCCCGCAATGAGCAGTTCTTC. Its translation: CASSYAPGDSRNEQFF.

The genes are TRBV7-9 and TRBJ2-5, with D perhaps matching TRBD1 (7 bases). The CDR3 has 17 residues. Trimming removed 0 bases from V and 5 bases from J, with 19 bases in between. Germline assignment: CDR1 SEHNR and CDR2 FQNEAQ (reference sequence). In nucleotides, the CDR3 is TGTGCCAGCAGCTTAGCCCGGCCAGGGGGGATCTGGGAGACCCAGTACTTC. It specifies CASSLARPGGIWETQYF.

Here the CDR3 DNA reads TGTGCCAGCAGTGGCCGGGACAGATTTTTCTACCAAGAGACCCAGTACTTC. This codes for CASSGRDRFFYQETQYF. The genes are TRBV6-1 and TRBJ2-5; 7 nucleotides align to TRBD1. V was clipped by 4 bases and J by 0 bases; unmatched bases: 11. The CDR3 contains 17 residues. Looked up from germline, CDR1 is MNHNS and CDR2 is SASEGT.

V gene TRBV7-2 combines with J gene TRBJ2-7; D tentatively fits TRBD1 or TRBD2 (6 bases each). Germline V gene lookup returns CDR1 SGHTA and CDR2 FQGNSA. The CDR3 extends over 16 amino acids. The V end was cut by 0 bases, the J end by 0 bases, with 12 bases between. The DNA of the CDR3 is TGTGCCAGCAGCTTAGCCAGGGGAGGCAACTCCTACGAGCAGTACTTC. Translated: CASSLARGGNSYEQYF.

The CDR3 sequence: CASSEISGYESPGDEQFF. The CDR3 nucleotides read TGTGCCAGCAGTGAAATCTCTGGATACGAGTCCCCCGGAGATGAGCAGTTCTTC. J is TRBJ2-1 and V is TRBV2, with D unclear. V was trimmed by 2 bases and J by 8 bases, leaving 25 bases between them. Germline CDR1 reads SNHLY; CDR2 reads FYNNEI. The CDR3 has 18 amino acids.

This clone was found once. V usage is TRBV28 and J usage is TRBJ2-7; possible D gene TRBD2, 7 bases. Germline values: CDR1 MDHEN, CDR2 SYDVKM. The CDR3 consists of 15 residues. V was pared by 5 bases and J by 4 bases, with 18 bases between. CDR3 DNA: TGTGCCAGCAGTAGGGGGGGTATCGGTTCGTACGAGCAGTACTTC. Translation: CASSRGGIGSYEQYF. The full variable domain, completed using reference TRBV28 and TRBJ2-7, is DVKVTQSSRYLVKRTGEKVFLECVQDMDHENMFWYRQDPGLGLRLIYFSYDVKMKEKGDIPEGYSVSREKKERFSLILESASTNQTSMYLCASSRGGIGSYEQYFGPGTRLTVT.

The CDR3, as DNA: TGTGCCTGGAGTCCATTATTGTTTGGGGGGGAACACAATGAGCAGTTCTTC. Its protein product is CAWSPLLFGGEHNEQFF. The chain couples TRBV30 to TRBJ2-1, with 7 bases lining up with TRBD2. Trimming removed 2 bases from V and 5 bases from J; junction bases left unmatched: 15. Germline V gene data show CDR1 as GTSNPN and CDR2 as SVGIG (reference sequence). The CDR3 sequence is 17 residues long.